One T cell receptor beta chain is described in this entry. What it binds is not known. The data stem from a study of shared clonotypes between healthy human individuals. Study summary: Aged between 18 and 49, the donors were a couple of women and three men. Broader study findings: Naive subsets generally exceeded memory subsets in estimated richness. Generation probabilities were higher for clonotypes shared across all four sorted-subset donors than for unshared ones.

Investigators divided CD4+ cells into CD45RA+ naive and CD45RA-negative memory subsets. Clones were sequenced by immunoSEQ multiplex PCR, and TCRdb holds only the in-frame ones, with some missing. The data contain 500,000 or so clones, approximately 95% of them singletons. The CDR3 extends over 12 amino acids. The germline CDR1 and CDR2 sequences are SGHVS and FNYEAQ. V lost 3 bases, J lost 10 bases, and 10 bases lay in between. This receptor was identified in a woman between 25 and 40 years old in good health. Sequencing was done on a sample of naive CD4+ T cells sorted from blood. Stated subset: CD45RA+ positively selected. This chain joins TRBV7-6 and TRBJ2-1; perhaps TRBD2 as D (6 bases). The CDR3 DNA sequence: TGTGCCAGCAGCTTGGGGCGGGGCGAGCAGTTCTTC. Translated, it gives CASSLGRGEQFF. Based on the CDR3 plus reference TRBV7-6 and TRBJ2-1, the full variable domain is GAGVSQSPRYKVTKRGQDVALRCDPISGHVSLYWYRQALGQGPEFLTYFNYEAQQDKSGLPNDRFSAERPEGSISTLTIQRTEQRDSAMYRCASSLGRGEQFFGPGTRLTVL.